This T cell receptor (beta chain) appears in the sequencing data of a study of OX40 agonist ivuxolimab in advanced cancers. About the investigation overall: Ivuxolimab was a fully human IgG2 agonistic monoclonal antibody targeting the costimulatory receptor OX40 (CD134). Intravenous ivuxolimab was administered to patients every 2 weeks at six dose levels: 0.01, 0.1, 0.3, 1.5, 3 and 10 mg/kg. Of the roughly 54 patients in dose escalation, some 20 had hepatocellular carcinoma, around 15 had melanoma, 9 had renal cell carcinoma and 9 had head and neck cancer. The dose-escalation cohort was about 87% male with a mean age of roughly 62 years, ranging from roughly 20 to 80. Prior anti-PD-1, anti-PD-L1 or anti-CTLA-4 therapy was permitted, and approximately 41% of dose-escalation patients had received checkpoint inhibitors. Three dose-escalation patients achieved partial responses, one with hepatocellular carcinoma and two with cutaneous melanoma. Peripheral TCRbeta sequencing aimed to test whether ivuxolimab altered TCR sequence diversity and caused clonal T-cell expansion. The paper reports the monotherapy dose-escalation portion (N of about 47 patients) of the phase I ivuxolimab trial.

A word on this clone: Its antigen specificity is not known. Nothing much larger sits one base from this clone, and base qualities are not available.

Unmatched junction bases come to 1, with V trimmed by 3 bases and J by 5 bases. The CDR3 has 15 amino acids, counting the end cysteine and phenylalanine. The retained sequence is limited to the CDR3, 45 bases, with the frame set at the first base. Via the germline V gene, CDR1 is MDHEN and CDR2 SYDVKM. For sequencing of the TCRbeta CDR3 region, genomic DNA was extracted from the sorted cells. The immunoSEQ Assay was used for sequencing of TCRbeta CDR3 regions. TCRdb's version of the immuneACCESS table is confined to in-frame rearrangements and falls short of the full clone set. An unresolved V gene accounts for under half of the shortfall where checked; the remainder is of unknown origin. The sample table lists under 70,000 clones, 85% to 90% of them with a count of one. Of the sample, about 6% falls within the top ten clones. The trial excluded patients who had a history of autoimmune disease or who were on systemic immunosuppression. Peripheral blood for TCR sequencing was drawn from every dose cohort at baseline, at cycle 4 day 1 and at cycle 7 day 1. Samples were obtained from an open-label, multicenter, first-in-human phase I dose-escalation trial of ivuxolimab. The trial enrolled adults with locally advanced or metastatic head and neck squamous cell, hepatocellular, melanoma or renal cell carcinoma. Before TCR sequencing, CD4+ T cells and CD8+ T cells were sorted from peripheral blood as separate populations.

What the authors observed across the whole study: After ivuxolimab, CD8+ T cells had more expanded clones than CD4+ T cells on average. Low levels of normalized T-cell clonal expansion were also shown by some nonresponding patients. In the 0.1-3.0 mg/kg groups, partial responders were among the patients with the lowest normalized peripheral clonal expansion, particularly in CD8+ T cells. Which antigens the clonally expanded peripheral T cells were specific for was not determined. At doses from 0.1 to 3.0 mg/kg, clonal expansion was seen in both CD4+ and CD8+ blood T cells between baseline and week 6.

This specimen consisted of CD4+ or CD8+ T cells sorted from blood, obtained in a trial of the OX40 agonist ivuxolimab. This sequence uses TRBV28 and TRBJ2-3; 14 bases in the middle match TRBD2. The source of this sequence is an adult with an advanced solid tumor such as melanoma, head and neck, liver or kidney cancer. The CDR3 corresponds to CASSFGTSGGDTQYF. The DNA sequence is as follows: TGTGCCAGCAGTTTCGGGACTAGCGGGGGAGATACGCAGTATTTT.